The 32 T cell receptor beta chains below were found in one sample sequenced in a study of regulatory T cells in long-lasting Graves disease. iRepertoire HTBI primers and Arm-PCR of CDR3 regions built TCR beta libraries. MiXCR, run by TCRdb on the multiplex PCR reads, gives a single entry per CDR3 protein. The table has about 360,000 distinct CDR3 sequences, roughly 15% seen once. As to time point: newly diagnosed GD, antithyroid drugs for less than 3 months. PBMC RNA was the source of the TCR library. This same sample was also taken into another study, of T cells in Graves' hyperthyroidism and ophthalmopathy.

Sequences were derived from peripheral blood mononuclear cells (PBMCs), sampled at new diagnosis, from a patient treated with antithyroid drugs. These receptors were taken from a young woman with Graves disease.

The gene calls are TRBV14 and TRBJ2-2; 12 bases map to TRBD2. Germline CDR1 and CDR2: SGHDN and FVKESK. J was trimmed by 3 bases and V by 0 bases; bases with no gene match: 5. CDR3 length equals 18 residues. CDR3 sequence reads: CASSQDPSGRAYTGELFF. CDR3 nucleotide sequence: TGTGCCAGCAGCCAAGACCCTAGCGGGAGGGCGTACACCGGGGAGCTGTTTTTT.

The CDR3 DNA sequence: TGTGCCAGCAGTTTTGGGGGGGGAGGTAACACTGAAGCTTTCTTT. Its translation is CASSFGGGGNTEAFF. This chain connects TRBV28 to TRBJ1-1; D is possibly TRBD1 (5 bases). CDR3 length: 15 residues. Germline V gives CDR1 MDHEN, CDR2 SYDVKM. V lost 3 bases and J 2 bases, leaving 13 bases between the germline ends.

In this sample, this clonotype turned up a few times. This chain connects TRBV9 to TRBJ1-5; D perhaps matches TRBD1 (5 bases). This CDR3 spans 14 amino acids. From germline, CDR1 is SGDLS and CDR2 YYNGEE. V lost 0 bases and J lost 6, with 10 bases in between. CDR3 bases: TGTGCCAGCAGCGTAGATTGGGGGGGTCAGCCCCAGCATTTT. Translation: CASSVDWGGQPQHF.

This clonotype was counted ten times or more. The V and J genes are TRBV6-5 and TRBJ1-1; 7 bases match TRBD1. V lost 4 bases to trimming and J lost 3 bases; unmatched junction nucleotides: 11. The germline V gene encodes CDR1 MNHEY and CDR2 SVGAGI. This CDR3 contains 16 residues. The CDR3 bases are TGTGCCAGCAGTTTCCCGACTGAAGGACAGGACACTGAAGCTTTCTTT. It yields the protein CASSFPTEGQDTEAFF.

The V gene is TRBV6-5, the J gene TRBJ1-3, with D maybe TRBD1 (6 bases). The CDR3 has 16 amino acids. Germline values: CDR1 MNHEY, CDR2 SVGAGI. The V end was cut by 0 bases, the J end by 2 bases, with 11 bases between. The CDR3 protein is CASSYSQRGTGNTIYF. CDR3 coding DNA: TGTGCCAGCAGTTACTCGCAGAGGGGGACTGGAAACACCATATATTTT.

This clonotype was observed at least ten times. This chain connects TRBV5-1 to TRBJ2-7; unclear D gene. CDR3 length equals 14 residues. Germline V gives CDR1 SGHRS, CDR2 YFSETQ. V dropped 0 bases and J dropped 3 bases, with 10 bases sitting between them. The CDR3 DNA follows: TGCGCCAGCAGCTTGGCCGGTCTATACTACGAGCAGTACTTC. It codes for CASSLAGLYYEQYF.

The sample holds a few counts of this clonotype. DNA of the CDR3: TGTGCCAGCAGCTCCCGGTTGAGGAACACTGAAGCTTTCTTT. The encoded protein is CASSSRLRNTEAFF. The V gene is TRBV7-6, the J gene TRBJ1-1; D ambiguous. From germline, CDR1 is SGHVS and CDR2 FNYEAQ. The CDR3 runs 14 residues. V lost 4 bases and J lost 1, with 10 bases in between.

This clonotype was recorded a few times. Sequence at one end of the junction differs from germline and may be a read error. J is TRBJ1-4 and V is TRBV18, with D possibly matching TRBD1 (5 bases). The CDR3 loop spans 16 amino acids. In germline, CDR1 is KGHSH, CDR2 LQKENI. The CDR3 region is CASPPLGVTTNEKLFF. The CDR3 coding sequence is TGTGCCAGCCCACCTCTGGGGGTTACAACTAATGAAAAACTGTTTTTT.

Turning to this clonotype: It is likely a read error: a sequence one base away is far more abundant. The rearrangement uses TRBV28 and TRBJ2-1, with 8 bases fitting TRBD2. The CDR3 contains 15 residues. Germline CDR1 reads MDHEN; CDR2 reads SYDVKM. J gave up 10 bases and V 4 bases, and 12 bases lay outside the gene matches. The DNA of the CDR3 is TGTGCCAGCAGTTCTCCGGGACTAGGGAAGTACGAGCAGTTCTTC. Translated, it gives CASSSPGLGKYEQFF.

The chain links TRBV28 to TRBJ2-7; the match to TRBD2 covers 15 bases. Germline CDR1 and CDR2: MDHEN and SYDVKM. The CDR3 extends over 15 amino acids. Trimming at V came to 5 bases and at J to 7 bases, leaving 6 bases not matched to a gene. CDR3 residues: CASSRTSGGADEQYF. Written as DNA, the CDR3 is TGTGCCAGCAGTCGGACTAGCGGGGGGGCCGATGAGCAGTACTTC.

Worth noting for this clonotype: A much bigger clone sits one base away, suggesting this may be a read error. V is TRBV30 and J is TRBJ2-1, with a possible D match to TRBD1 (5 bases). Trimming removed 3 bases from V and 0 bases from J, with 12 bases in between. The CDR3 contains 15 residues. Germline V gene sequence: CDR1 GTSNPN, CDR2 SVGIG (reference sequence). The CDR3 DNA is TGTGCCTGGAGGGGGCCATCGAGCTCCTACAATGAGCAGTTCTTC. This translates into CAWRGPSSSYNEQFF.

This clonotype was counted between two and nine times. V usage is TRBV9 and J usage is TRBJ1-2; maybe TRBD1 (5 bases). The CDR3 has 13 residues. V lost 1 base to trimming and J lost 4 bases, with 8 bases between them. From germline, CDR1 is SGDLS and CDR2 YYNGEE. In DNA form, the CDR3 reads TGTGCCAGCAGCGTACGGGACTCCTATGGCTACACCTTC. Encoded protein: CASSVRDSYGYTF.

This clonotype appeared a few times. The chain employs TRBV29-1 and TRBJ2-6; D remains ambiguous. The CDR3 runs 13 residues. CDR1 is SQVTM, CDR2 ANQGSEA, per germline. V lost 1 base to trimming and J lost 4 bases, with 5 bases between them. The CDR3 loop is CSVEVTGANVLTF. The CDR3 DNA sequence: TGCAGCGTTGAAGTGACAGGGGCCAACGTCCTGACTTTC.

The sample holds many counts of this clonotype. V gene TRBV6-5 combines with J gene TRBJ1-2; the D is unclear. Deletions cut 2 bases from V and 5 bases from J, with 21 bases between. CDR1 MNHEY and CDR2 SVGAGI come from the germline V gene. This CDR3 region has 17 residues. The CDR3 nucleotides are TGTGCCAGCAGTTACCTTAGGGTTGCAAGCCCACATTATGGCTACACCTTC. It yields the protein CASSYLRVASPHYGYTF.

The CDR3, as DNA: TGTGCCAGCAGCTTAGATGGGGCCGACAATGAGCAGTTCTTC. Amino acids: CASSLDGADNEQFF. The chain uses TRBV11-3 and TRBJ2-1; the D gene is possibly TRBD1 (5 bases). Germline CDR1 and CDR2: SGHNT and YENEEA. Trimming removed 0 bases at V and 5 bases at J, with 8 bases between. The CDR3 is made up of 14 amino acids.

This clonotype was seen many times. The chain joins TRBV10-3 to TRBJ2-3, with TRBD2 matching 9 bases. The germline CDR1 and CDR2 sequences are ENHRY and SYGVKD. With V trimmed by 3 bases and J by 0 bases, 7 bases remained unmatched. There are 17 residues in the CDR3. The CDR3 sequence: CAISEGGSGGSTDTQYF. The CDR3 DNA reads as TGTGCCATCAGTGAAGGTGGGAGCGGGGGGAGCACAGATACGCAGTATTTT.

V is TRBV4-1 and J is TRBJ1-6, with 7 positions matching TRBD1. CDR3 length equals 18 residues. The junction had 7 bases not matched to a gene; V was cut back by 2 bases and J by 0 bases. Per germline, CDR1 MGHRA and CDR2 YSYEKL. Here the CDR3 reads CASSQTVDRSSYNSPLHF. The CDR3 nucleotides are TGCGCCAGCAGCCAAACGGTGGACAGGAGCTCCTATAATTCACCCCTCCACTTT.

A few counts support this clonotype. This chain joins TRBV27 and TRBJ2-7; the D gene is possibly TRBD2 (6 bases). CDR3 length: 14 residues. Germline V lookup: CDR1 MNHEY, CDR2 SMNVEV (reference sequence). V shed 2 bases and J shed 2 bases, with 10 bases lying between them. The CDR3 region is CASSLRGITYEQYF. The CDR3 coding sequence is TGTGCCAGCAGTTTACGGGGGATCACCTACGAGCAGTACTTC.

The table lists this clonotype with many counts. The rearrangement joins TRBV7-8 to TRBJ1-5; possible D gene TRBD1, 6 bases. Per the germline V gene, CDR1 is SGHVS and CDR2 is FQNEAQ. There are 16 residues in the CDR3. The V and J ends lost 4 bases and 5 bases respectively, with 18 bases between them. CDR3 sequence: CASSSLEGGFDQPQHF. The CDR3 DNA reads as TGTGCCAGCAGCTCACTAGAGGGGGGGTTTGATCAGCCCCAGCATTTT.

This clonotype was counted ten times or more. This chain joins TRBV7-9 and TRBJ2-7; D possibly corresponds to TRBD1 (6 bases). The CDR3 has 15 residues. V lost 2 bases to trimming and J lost 2 bases, with 13 bases between them. The germline gives CDR1 SEHNR, CDR2 FQNEAQ (reference sequence). CDR3 loop: CASSLLTGSTYEQYF. The CDR3 nucleotides read TGTGCCAGCAGCTTACTTACAGGGAGTACCTACGAGCAGTACTTC.

At least ten counts were recorded for this clonotype. The V call is TRBV9, the J call TRBJ2-5; 7 nucleotides match TRBD2. Germline CDR1 and CDR2: SGDLS and YYNGEE. The CDR3 consists of 14 residues. V trimming: 0 bases; J trimming: 3 bases; junction bases outside the gene matches: 2. The CDR3 DNA reads as TGTGCCAGCAGCGTAGGCCTAGCGGAAGAGACCCAGTACTTC. It translates to CASSVGLAEETQYF.

This clonotype was seen a few times. This chain links TRBV6-1 with TRBJ1-6; a weak D match, TRBD1 (5 bases). Looked up from germline, CDR1 is MNHNS and CDR2 is SASEGT. V was cut by 6 bases and J by 9 bases, with 12 bases left in between. The CDR3 totals 13 residues. CDR3 bases: TGTGCCAGCAGGCGTAGGGACGGTTCACCCCTCCACTTT. Protein product: CASRRRDGSPLHF.

A few counts support this clonotype. This may be a read error, as it is one base from a much larger clone. The rearrangement links TRBV14 to TRBJ2-2; weak D call: TRBD1 (5 bases). There are 15 residues in the CDR3. Germline values: CDR1 SGHDN, CDR2 FVKESK. Trimming left V 1 base short and J 1 base short, with 7 bases between. CDR3 sequence: CASSQAQGNTGELFF. The CDR3 nucleotides read TGTGCCAGCAGCCAAGCCCAGGGGAACACCGGGGAGCTGTTTTTT.

The sample holds many counts of this clonotype. The chain links TRBV28 to TRBJ2-3, with 10 bases lining up with TRBD1. The CDR3 totals 16 residues. From germline, CDR1 is MDHEN and CDR2 SYDVKM. J was trimmed by 2 bases and V by 7 bases; bases with no gene match: 9. The CDR3 DNA reads as TGTGCCAGCATCGAACGACAGGGGGCTCCCACAGATACGCAGTATTTT. Translating gives CASIERQGAPTDTQYF. The whole variable domain, remainder taken from reference TRBV28 and TRBJ2-3, is DVKVTQSSRYLVKRTGEKVFLECVQDMDHENMFWYRQDPGLGLRLIYFSYDVKMKEKGDIPEGYSVSREKKERFSLILESASTNQTSMYLCASIERQGAPTDTQYFGPGTRLTVL.

This clonotype was observed many times. This chain links TRBV2 with TRBJ2-3, with TRBD2 identical over 8 bases. V gave up 7 bases and J gave up 6 bases; unmatched junction bases: 9. The germline CDR1 and CDR2 sequences are SNHLY and FYNNEI. This CDR3 has 14 residues. DNA for the CDR3: TGTGCCAGCAACACCGGGACTAGGCAGGATACGCAGTATTTT. Encoded protein: CASNTGTRQDTQYF.

The table lists this clonotype with many counts. The rearrangement links TRBV18 to TRBJ2-3, with TRBD1 matching over 7 bases. The CDR3 sequence is 15 residues long. Germline assignment: CDR1 KGHSH and CDR2 LQKENI. V lost 4 bases, J lost 2 bases, and 6 bases stayed unmatched. CDR3 bases: TGTGCCAGCTCACTTCGACAGGGATCCACAGATACGCAGTATTTT. It is translated as CASSLRQGSTDTQYF.

This clonotype has only a few counts. V usage is TRBV18 and J usage is TRBJ2-5, with TRBD1 matching 7 bases. The CDR3 length is 17 residues. Germline CDR1 reads KGHSH; CDR2 reads LQKENI. J lost 2 bases, V lost 3 bases, and 12 bases had no gene match. For the CDR3, the DNA is TGTGCCAGCTCACCCTTACCAACCCTGACAGGGCAAGAGACCCAGTACTTC. It encodes CASSPLPTLTGQETQYF.

J is TRBJ2-1 and V is TRBV6-1, with TRBD2 identical over 16 bases. The length of the CDR3 is 15 residues. Looked up from germline, CDR1 is MNHNS and CDR2 is SASEGT. Trimming cost V 3 bases and J 10 bases; bases outside gene matches: 3. CDR3 sequence reads: CASSEGLAGGGEQFF. In DNA form, the CDR3 reads TGTGCCAGCAGTGAGGGACTAGCGGGAGGGGGGGAGCAGTTCTTC.

In regard to this clonotype: One base away lies a much larger clone, so this may be a sequencing read error. Because it lacks the conserved phenylalanine or tryptophan at the end, this CDR3 is likely a read error. The chain joins TRBV20-1 to TRBJ2-2; D is possibly TRBD2 (5 bases). This CDR3 is built from 13 residues. The germline V gene has CDR1 DFQATT and CDR2 SNEGSKA (reference sequence). Trimming removed 0 bases from V and 6 bases from J, with 8 bases in between. The CDR3 DNA reads TGCAGTGCTAGAGATCCGAGGGCCGGGGAGCTGTTTTTG. Amino acid sequence: CSARDPRAGELFL.

This clonotype was found many times. The chain is built from TRBV29-1 and TRBJ2-3, with D unclear. The V end lost 3 bases, the J end lost 4 bases, and 14 bases lay between the germline ends. There are 14 residues in the CDR3. Per germline, CDR1 SQVTM and CDR2 ANQGSEA. This CDR3 is CSVDLGQAADTQYF. As DNA, the CDR3 is TGCAGCGTTGATCTCGGGCAGGCGGCAGATACGCAGTATTTT.

The chain has TRBV5-5 and TRBJ1-1; 7 bases fit TRBD1. With 0 bases clipped from V and 1 base from J, the junction kept 6 bases outside the gene matches. The V gene's germline CDR1 is SGHKS and CDR2 YYEKEE (reference sequence). The CDR3 sequence is 16 residues long. The chain's CDR3 is CASSLGQGGPNTEAFF. CDR3 nucleotide sequence: TGTGCCAGCAGCTTGGGGCAGGGGGGGCCGAACACTGAAGCTTTCTTT.

This clonotype was picked up many times. The V and J genes are TRBV18 and TRBJ1-3; D remains unclear. The germline CDR1 and CDR2 sequences are KGHSH and LQKENI. Trimming took 2 bases from V and 3 from J, leaving 14 bases between them. There are 16 residues in the CDR3. The CDR3 DNA reads as TGTGCCAGCTCACCATTATCCTCCGGAGTTGGAAACACCATATATTTT. Its translation is CASSPLSSGVGNTIYF.